This T cell receptor beta chain was captured by sequencing in a study of cytomegalovirus exposure and HLA in healthy donors. Study-wide background: A preliminary data release comprised roughly 80 million unique TCRs obtained from HLA-typed donors. General study results and limits: Previous analysis showed most TCR beta V segments were productive about 87% or about 30% of the time.

About this clone: Antigen specificity is unknown.

The germline V gene has CDR1 SEHNR and CDR2 FQNEAQ (reference sequence). The CDR3 has 14 residues. V shed 2 bases and J shed 8 bases, with 10 bases lying between them. The primer mix had 60 Vbeta and 13 Jbeta primers. The protocol was immunoSEQ multiplex PCR, while the TCRdb copy is restricted to in-frame clones and leaves out a portion. The table shows about 98,000 clones, with 63% occurring only once. Sequenced input: PBMCs. This sequence originates from a human donor in good health. The rearrangement uses TRBV7-9 and TRBJ1-6; D is perhaps TRBD1 (5 bases). The CDR3 sequence is CASSLQGLHSPLHF. The CDR3 DNA reads TGTGCCAGCAGCTTACAGGGATTACATTCACCCCTCCACTTT.